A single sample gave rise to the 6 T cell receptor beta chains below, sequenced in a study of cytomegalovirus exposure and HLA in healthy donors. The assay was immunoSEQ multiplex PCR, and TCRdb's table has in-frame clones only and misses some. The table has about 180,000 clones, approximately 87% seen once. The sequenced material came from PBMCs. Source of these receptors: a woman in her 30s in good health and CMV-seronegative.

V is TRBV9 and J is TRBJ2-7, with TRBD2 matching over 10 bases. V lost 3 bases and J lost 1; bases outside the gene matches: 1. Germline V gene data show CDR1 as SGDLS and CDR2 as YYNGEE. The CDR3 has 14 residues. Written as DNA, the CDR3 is TGTGCCAGCAGCGGGACTAGCGGTTCCTACGAGCAGTACTTC. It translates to CASSGTSGSYEQYF.

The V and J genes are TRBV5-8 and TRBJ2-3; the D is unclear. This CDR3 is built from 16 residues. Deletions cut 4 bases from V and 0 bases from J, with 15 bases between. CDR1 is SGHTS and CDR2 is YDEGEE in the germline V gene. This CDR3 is CASSPATLTSTDTQYF. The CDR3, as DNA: TGTGCCAGCAGCCCAGCAACCCTGACTAGCACAGATACGCAGTATTTT.

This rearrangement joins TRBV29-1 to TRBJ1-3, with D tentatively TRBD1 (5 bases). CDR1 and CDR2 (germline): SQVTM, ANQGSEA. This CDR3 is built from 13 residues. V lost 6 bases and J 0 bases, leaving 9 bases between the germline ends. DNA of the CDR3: TGCAGCGTCGGGGGGGGCTCTGGAAACACCATATATTTT. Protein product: CSVGGGSGNTIYF. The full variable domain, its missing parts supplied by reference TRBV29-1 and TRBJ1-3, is SAVISQKPSRDICQRGTSLTIQCQVDSQVTMMFWYRQQPGQSLTLIATANQGSEATYESGFVIDKFPISRPNLTFSTLTVSNMSPEDSSIYLCSVGGGSGNTIYFGEGSWLTVV.

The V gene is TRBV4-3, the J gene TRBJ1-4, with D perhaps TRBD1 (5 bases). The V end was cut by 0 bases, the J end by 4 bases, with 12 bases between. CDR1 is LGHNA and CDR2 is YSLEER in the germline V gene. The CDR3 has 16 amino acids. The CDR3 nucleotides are TGCGCCAGCAGCCAAGAGGCTGCCGACAGTAATGAAAAACTGTTTTTT. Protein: CASSQEAADSNEKLFF.

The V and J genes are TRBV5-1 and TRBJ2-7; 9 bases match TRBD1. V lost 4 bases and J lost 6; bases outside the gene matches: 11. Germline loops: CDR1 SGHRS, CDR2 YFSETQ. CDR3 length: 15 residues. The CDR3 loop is CASSDPGQGSLEQYF. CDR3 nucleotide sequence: TGCGCCAGCAGCGATCCGGGACAGGGCTCCCTCGAGCAGTACTTC.

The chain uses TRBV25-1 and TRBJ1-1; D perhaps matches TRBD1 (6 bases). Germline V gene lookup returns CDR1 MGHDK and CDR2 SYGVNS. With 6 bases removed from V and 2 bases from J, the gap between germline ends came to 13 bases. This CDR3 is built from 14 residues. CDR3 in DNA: TGTGCCAGCAGCGTACCGGGGACAAACACTGAAGCTTTCTTT. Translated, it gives CASSVPGTNTEAFF.